The present T cell receptor beta chain was sequenced within a study of T cell repertoires in cytomegalovirus infection. Study results and caveats: Within the response measured ex vivo, HLA-C-restricted CMV-specific TCR beta clonotypes were dominant.

MiXCR, run by TCRdb on the reads, gives a single entry per CDR3 protein. Seen here are some 350,000 distinct CDR3 sequences, 15% to 20% observed once, and the top ten hold around 8.6%. This CDR3 has 14 amino acids. From germline, CDR1 is LNHDA and CDR2 SQIVND (reference sequence). Trimming took 5 bases from V and 1 from J; bases not matched to a gene: 2. This clonotype occurred many times. Antigen specificity is unknown. Sequenced input: PBMCs. The sequence was collected from a human donor in good health (CMV status not recorded). Some clones in this sample may be carry-over from other donors' samples. The rearrangement uses TRBV19 and TRBJ2-7; 10 positions agree with TRBD2. The CDR3 DNA follows: TGTGCCAGTAGTGAACTAGCGGGGTCCTACGAGCAGTACTTC. Its translation is CASSELAGSYEQYF.